These 32 T cell receptor beta chains were all obtained from the same sample, sequenced in a study of early T cells in non-severe SARS-CoV-2 infection. One entry per CDR3 protein results from TCRdb running MiXCR on the 5' RACE reads. The sample records 97,000 or so distinct CDR3 sequences, roughly 9.6% being singletons. The sample here was whole blood, taken at baseline. Receptors originate from an adult who was a healthcare worker with PCR-confirmed SARS-CoV-2 infection or an uninfected control (not recorded which).

The J gene is TRBJ2-5, the V gene TRBV7-6, with D perhaps matching TRBD1 or TRBD2 (5 bases each). This CDR3 is built from 14 residues. The V gene lost 5 bases and the J gene lost 0 bases, with 10 bases spanning the gap. CDR1 is SGHVS and CDR2 is FNYEAQ in the germline V gene. The CDR3 here is CASSPGPNQETQYF. CDR3 in DNA: TGTGCCAGCAGCCCGGGACCTAACCAAGAGACCCAGTACTTC. Full variable domain (missing parts from reference TRBV7-6 and TRBJ2-5): GAGVSQSPRYKVTKRGQDVALRCDPISGHVSLYWYRQALGQGPEFLTYFNYEAQQDKSGLPNDRFSAERPEGSISTLTIQRTEQRDSAMYRCASSPGPNQETQYFGPGTRLLVL.

The chain combines TRBV29-1 with TRBJ2-5; D is unclear. Germline V gene lookup returns CDR1 SQVTM and CDR2 ANQGSEA. The V gene lost 6 bases and the J gene lost 7 bases, with 9 bases spanning the gap. The CDR3 is 10 residues long. CDR3 amino acids: CSVPGPTQYF. DNA for the CDR3: TGCAGCGTCCCCGGTCCGACCCAGTACTTC.

This clonotype came up a few times. The chain couples TRBV2 to TRBJ1-1, with 8 bases that match TRBD1. Losses at the gene ends were 9 bases for V and 0 bases for J; bases not matched to a gene: 9. Per the germline V gene, CDR1 is SNHLY and CDR2 is FYNNEI. CDR3 length: 15 residues. The CDR3 nucleotides are TGTGCCAGTCGGACAGGGAAAGTGATGAACACTGAAGCTTTCTTT. Its translation is CASRTGKVMNTEAFF.

This clonotype was counted a few times. The chain joins TRBV4-1 to TRBJ1-5; possibly TRBD1 for D (6 bases). The CDR3 contains 15 residues. The V gene lost 1 base and the J gene lost 4 bases, with 11 bases spanning the gap. CDR1 and CDR2 from the germline V gene are MGHRA and YSYEKL. CDR3 region: CASSQGDTPNQPQHF. The DNA of the CDR3 is TGCGCCAGCAGCCAAGGGGACACCCCAAATCAGCCCCAGCATTTT.

A note on this clonotype: This likely comes from a read error, as the CDR3 has no conserved phenylalanine or tryptophan at its end. V usage is TRBV10-2 and J usage is TRBJ2-3; D is perhaps TRBD2 (6 bases). Trimming took 7 bases from V and 0 from J, leaving 11 bases between them. CDR3 length: 14 amino acids. Per the germline V gene, CDR1 is WSHSY and CDR2 is SAAADI. In DNA form, the CDR3 reads TGCGCCAGCACGGTGGCGGGAAGCACAGATACGCAGTATTCT. Protein: CASTVAGSTDTQYS.

A few counts support this clonotype. V and J are TRBV20-1 and TRBJ2-5; 10 positions match TRBD2. Germline V gives CDR1 DFQATT, CDR2 SNEGSKA (reference sequence). The CDR3 has 12 residues. With V trimmed by 5 bases and J by 5 bases, 2 bases remained unmatched. The CDR3 coding sequence is TGCAGTGCTCAGCGGGAGGGCGAGACCCAGTACTTC. It is translated as CSAQREGETQYF.

This clonotype was counted a few times. J is TRBJ2-7 and V is TRBV7-2; D call uncertain. The CDR3 totals 13 residues. The germline V and J ends were trimmed by 4 bases and 2 bases, with 9 bases remaining between them. Germline loops: CDR1 SGHTA, CDR2 FQGNSA. For the CDR3, the DNA is TGTGCCAGCAGCTACGGGTCTCCCTACGAGCAGTACTTC. Protein: CASSYGSPYEQYF. Full variable domain (outside the CDR3, taken from reference TRBV7-2 and TRBJ2-7): GAGVSQSPSNKVTEKGKDVELRCDPISGHTALYWYRQSLGQGLEFLIYFQGNSAPDKSGLPSDRFSAERTGGSVSTLTIQRTQQEDSAVYLCASSYGSPYEQYFGPGTRLTVT.

In this sample, this clonotype turned up a few times. The chain joins TRBV12-3 or TRBV12-4 to TRBJ1-4; D is perhaps TRBD1 (6 bases). V was shortened by 3 bases and J by 10 bases, with 9 bases between the two germline ends. The CDR3 contains 12 residues. DNA of the CDR3: TGTGCCAGCAGTTTTGAGGGGGTAAAACTGTTTTTT. This encodes CASSFEGVKLFF.

The J gene is TRBJ1-2, the V gene TRBV27; tentatively, D is TRBD1 (6 bases). Trimming left V 2 bases short and J 3 bases short, with 7 bases between. This CDR3 comprises 13 residues. Germline CDR1 MNHEY, CDR2 SMNVEV (reference sequence). CDR3 loop: CASSLRTDYGYTF. The CDR3 nucleotides read TGTGCCAGCAGTTTAAGGACAGACTATGGCTACACCTTC.

The table lists this clonotype with a few counts. This chain connects TRBV29-1 to TRBJ1-1, with D hard to call. The CDR3 consists of 13 residues. Trimming shortened V by 3 bases and J by 1 base, and 9 bases separated the two germline ends. Germline CDR1 SQVTM, CDR2 ANQGSEA. The CDR3 region is CSVDERTNTEAFF. The DNA of the CDR3 is TGCAGCGTTGATGAACGGACGAACACTGAAGCTTTCTTT.

This clonotype was observed at least ten times. The rearrangement joins TRBV20-1 to TRBJ1-5; 7 bases are a match to TRBD1. With V trimmed by 5 bases and J by 0 bases, 4 bases remained unmatched. The CDR3 extends over 14 amino acids. From germline, CDR1 is DFQATT and CDR2 SNEGSKA (reference sequence). Written as DNA, the CDR3 is TGCAGTGCTGAGACAGGGTTTAGCAATCAGCCCCAGCATTTT. It encodes CSAETGFSNQPQHF.

This chain links TRBV29-1 with TRBJ1-1, with 9 bases matching TRBD1. V was pared by 5 bases and J by 4 bases, with 5 bases of the junction left unmatched. The CDR3 runs to 13 residues. Germline V gene data show CDR1 as SQVTM and CDR2 as ANQGSEA. CDR3 DNA sequence: TGCAGCGTTTCACAGGGGGCCGGCACTGAAGCTTTCTTT. Amino acid sequence: CSVSQGAGTEAFF.

The J gene is TRBJ1-2, the V gene TRBV20-1, with 11 bases fitting TRBD1. The CDR3 sequence is 13 residues long. Germline CDR1 reads DFQATT; CDR2 reads SNEGSKA (reference sequence). J was trimmed by 7 bases and V by 6 bases; bases with no gene match: 7. The CDR3: CSASGQGARGYTF. The CDR3 coding sequence is TGCAGTGCAAGCGGACAGGGGGCGCGTGGCTACACCTTC.

The sample holds a few counts of this clonotype. This chain joins TRBV29-1 and TRBJ1-1, with D hard to call. The CDR3 spans 16 residues. V lost 3 bases, J lost 6 bases, and 23 bases lay in between. Germline V CDR1 and CDR2: SQVTM, ANQGSEA. Here the CDR3 reads CSVDLGMSKFVPEAFF. The CDR3 bases are TGCAGCGTTGACTTAGGAATGAGCAAATTCGTACCTGAAGCTTTCTTT.

This clonotype was seen many times. The genes are TRBV2 and TRBJ2-7; perhaps TRBD1 as D (6 bases). This CDR3 has 17 residues. Germline-derived CDR1 and CDR2 are SNHLY and FYNNEI. Trimming shortened V by 4 bases and J by 0 bases, and 19 bases separated the two germline ends. The CDR3 DNA follows: TGTGCCAGCAGTGGGGGACCGGGACATCCGAGCTCCTACGAGCAGTACTTC. Amino acids: CASSGGPGHPSSYEQYF.

This clonotype was seen repeatedly, ten times or more. V and J are TRBV9 and TRBJ2-2; 8 nucleotides align to TRBD1. CDR1 SGDLS and CDR2 YYNGEE come from the germline V gene. The CDR3 is made up of 16 amino acids. Unmatched junction bases numbered 2, after V lost 0 bases and J lost 1 base. The CDR3 DNA reads TGTGCCAGCAGCGTAGCAGGGGGCGGGAACACCGGGGAGCTGTTTTTT. Protein product: CASSVAGGGNTGELFF. Full variable domain (remainder filled in from reference TRBV9 and TRBJ2-2): DSGVTQTPKHLITATGQRVTLRCSPRSGDLSVYWYQQSLDQGLQFLIQYYNGEERAKGNILERFSAQQFPDLHSELNLSSLELGDSALYFCASSVAGGGNTGELFFGEGSRLTVL.

The sample holds a few counts of this clonotype. V and J are TRBV10-2 and TRBJ2-5; TRBD1 is a possible D gene (5 bases). V lost 10 bases and J 5 bases, leaving 14 bases between the germline ends. Germline CDR1 and CDR2: WSHSY and SAAADI. CDR3 size: 12 residues. DNA of the CDR3: TGCGCCACAAGGGGTATATCCGAGACCCAGTACTTC. Translation: CATRGISETQYF.

This clonotype was found a few times. This chain links TRBV15 with TRBJ1-3; possibly TRBD1 for D (6 bases). CDR1 and CDR2 (germline): LNHNV, YYDKDF (reference sequence). Between the trimmed V and J ends, which lost 1 base and 3 bases, there was a span of 10 bases. This CDR3 contains 15 residues. The CDR3 region is CATSRVGDIGNTIYF. The CDR3 DNA follows: TGTGCCACCAGCAGAGTAGGGGACATTGGAAACACCATATATTTT.

This clonotype came up a few times. The chain uses TRBV11-2 and TRBJ2-1; 9 bases agree with TRBD2. The junction had 2 bases not matched to a gene; V was cut back by 4 bases and J by 4 bases. The CDR3 contains 14 residues. Per germline, CDR1 SGHAT and CDR2 FQNNGV. The CDR3 loop is CASSSSGTYNEQFF. The CDR3 DNA reads as TGTGCCAGCAGCTCTAGCGGGACATACAATGAGCAGTTCTTC.

The CDR3 protein is CATRRQETQYF. The CDR3 nucleotides read TGTGCCACCCGAAGACAAGAGACCCAGTACTTC. This sequence joins TRBV19 and TRBJ2-5; D gene uncertain. The V end lost 10 bases, the J end lost 2 bases, and 8 bases lay between the germline ends. Germline V gene data show CDR1 as LNHDA and CDR2 as SQIVND (reference sequence). The CDR3 is made up of 11 amino acids.

The rearrangement joins TRBV20-1 to TRBJ2-3; D remains ambiguous. In germline, CDR1 is DFQATT, CDR2 SNEGSKA (reference sequence). The germline V and J ends were trimmed by 1 base and 3 bases, with 17 bases remaining between them. The length of the CDR3 is 16 residues. The CDR3 bases are TGCAGTGCTAGAGGGTCAAGGAGTGTGGGGACAGATACGCAGTATTTT. It yields the protein CSARGSRSVGTDTQYF.

This clonotype occurred a few times. The chain uses TRBV24-1 and TRBJ2-1, with 15 nucleotides matching TRBD2. The V gene's germline CDR1 is KGHDR and CDR2 SFDVKD. Losses at the gene ends were 4 bases for V and 10 bases for J; bases not matched to a gene: 7. The CDR3 sequence is 16 residues long. The DNA of the CDR3 is TGTGCCACCAGTGACCCGGGACTAGCGGGAGGACGCGAGCAGTTCTTC. It specifies CATSDPGLAGGREQFF.

The chain joins TRBV3-1 to TRBJ2-3; D gene unclear. This CDR3 has 12 residues. Germline-derived CDR1 and CDR2 are LGHDT and YNNKEL (reference sequence). Trimming took off 3 bases at V and 3 bases at J, with 4 bases between the two ends. CDR3: CASSQLTDTQYF. The CDR3 DNA reads TGTGCCAGCAGCCAGCTTACAGATACGCAGTATTTT.

V is TRBV12-5 and J is TRBJ1-2; D is undetermined. This CDR3 is built from 17 residues. Per the germline V gene, CDR1 is LGHNT and CDR2 is FRNRAP. V lost 2 bases, J lost 4 bases, and 20 bases lay in between. Here the CDR3 reads CASGLFPHTQVLYGYTF. CDR3 sequence (DNA): TGTGCTAGTGGTTTGTTTCCTCATACTCAGGTCCTCTATGGCTACACCTTC.

The chain carries TRBV7-2 and TRBJ1-2, with TRBD1 identical over 8 bases. V lost 3 bases to trimming and J lost 6 bases; unmatched junction nucleotides: 9. Germline loops: CDR1 SGHTA, CDR2 FQGNSA. This CDR3 is 15 amino acids long. CDR3 nucleotides: TGTGCCAGCAGCTTTTCTGGACAGGGTCAGGATGGCTACACCTTC. Translated, it gives CASSFSGQGQDGYTF.

This clonotype has at least ten counts. The rearrangement links TRBV29-1 to TRBJ1-2; 7 bases line up with TRBD1. J gave up 7 bases and V 5 bases, and 7 bases lay outside the gene matches. CDR3 length: 12 amino acids. Germline lookup yields CDR1 SQVTM and CDR2 ANQGSEA. CDR3 protein: CSVLDRAAGYTF. The CDR3, as DNA: TGCAGCGTTCTAGACAGGGCTGCTGGCTACACCTTC.

The chain combines TRBV29-1 with TRBJ2-2, with D unclear. The CDR3 consists of 12 residues. CDR1 SQVTM and CDR2 ANQGSEA come from the germline V gene. Trimming shortened V by 4 bases and J by 1 base, and 4 bases separated the two germline ends. For the CDR3, the DNA is TGCAGCGTTGCCAAGAACACCGGGGAGCTGTTTTTT. Its translation: CSVAKNTGELFF.

The V call is TRBV4-3, the J call TRBJ2-7; D is undetermined. V was cut by 0 bases and J by 4 bases, with 7 bases left in between. CDR3 size: 13 residues. Germline V gives CDR1 LGHNA, CDR2 YSLEER. The CDR3 region is CASSQEIRYEQYF. DNA of the CDR3: TGCGCCAGCAGCCAAGAAATCAGGTACGAGCAGTACTTC.

The sample holds many counts of this clonotype. The chain links TRBV10-3 to TRBJ1-1, with D perhaps matching TRBD1 (5 bases). In germline, CDR1 is ENHRY, CDR2 SYGVKD. The CDR3 consists of 14 residues. V was shortened by 0 bases and J by 4 bases, with 9 bases between the two germline ends. CDR3 residues: CAISESTGGTEAFF. The CDR3 nucleotides read TGTGCCATCAGTGAGTCGACTGGGGGCACTGAAGCTTTCTTT.

This clonotype was found many times. This chain links TRBV29-1 with TRBJ2-3; 8 nucleotides agree with TRBD2. Germline V gene sequence: CDR1 SQVTM, CDR2 ANQGSEA. With V trimmed by 2 bases and J by 0 bases, 10 bases remained unmatched. CDR3 length: 17 residues. The CDR3 DNA follows: TGCAGCGTTGAATTCGCGGGAGGCCTTATTAGCACAGATACGCAGTATTTT. Translating gives CSVEFAGGLISTDTQYF.

At least ten counts were recorded for this clonotype. The V call is TRBV7-2, the J call TRBJ2-7; 8 nucleotides line up with TRBD2. Germline V gene sequence: CDR1 SGHTA, CDR2 FQGNSA. Trimming cost V 1 base and J 1 base; bases outside gene matches: 6. This CDR3 has 16 amino acids. The CDR3 DNA reads as TGTGCCAGCAGCTTAGGGAAGCGGGAGAGGTCCTACGAGCAGTACTTC. Translating it yields CASSLGKRERSYEQYF.

In this sample, this clonotype turned up many times. The genes are TRBV5-1 and TRBJ1-1; a possible D gene is TRBD1 (6 bases). V lost 2 bases to trimming and J lost 3 bases, with 11 bases between them. The germline CDR1 and CDR2 sequences are SGHRS and YFSETQ. The CDR3 has 14 residues. The CDR3 is CASSLLQGYTEAFF. The CDR3 nucleotides read TGCGCCAGCAGCTTACTACAGGGATACACTGAAGCTTTCTTT.